The rows below give T cell receptor beta chains drawn from one sample of a study of blood T cell repertoires in COVID-19. The table came from immunoSEQ multiplex PCR; TCRdb's copy has only in-frame clones and leaves some out. The sample yields 150,000 to 200,000 clones, 75% to 90% seen once. Sequenced input: peripheral blood. The receptors derive from a woman in her fifties or sixties with acute or convalescent COVID-19. CDR3s leave out the opening cysteine and the closing phenylalanine or tryptophan. Fields, in order: CDR3 protein, clone size, V gene, J gene. Only part of the rows carry a size: once, few, many, or a class if the clone is expanded.

ASSQAVLLYTEAF,.,TRBV4-3,TRBJ1-1
ASRPGQRPTEAF,.,TRBV6-5,TRBJ1-1
ASSLGDRGQRRSPLH,.,TRBV7-9,TRBJ1-6
ASSLGSGGLQTRTDTQY,.,TRBV28,TRBJ2-3
ASSFTNRETQY,few,TRBV7-3,TRBJ2-5
ASSQGQRGVRETQY,.,TRBV6-2/TRBV6-3,TRBJ2-5
ASSPTPTGGYGYT,.,TRBV6-5,TRBJ1-2
ASSRLRYQETQY,once,TRBV11-2,TRBJ2-5
ASSLDRVTDTQY,.,TRBV5-1,TRBJ2-3
ASRALDRRQETQY,.,TRBV27,TRBJ2-5
ASSTGTGGPIAKNIQY,.,TRBV19,TRBJ2-4
ASKGLRGNEKLF,.,TRBV6-5,TRBJ1-4
ASSGGDRATGYT,few,TRBV7-2,TRBJ1-2
ASSFREGGEKLF,.,TRBV5-4,TRBJ1-4
ASRETGFGEKLF,.,TRBV2,TRBJ1-4
ASSSRQGRNEQF,.,TRBV6-5,TRBJ2-1
ASSSASGTNTGELF,.,TRBV11-2,TRBJ2-2
AIGQGRPSNQPQH,.,TRBV19,TRBJ1-5
ASSLLGNTIY,.,TRBV12-3/TRBV12-4,TRBJ1-3
ASSPGQLASEQF,.,TRBV11-2,TRBJ2-1
ASSGSGVANYGYT,.,TRBV5-1,TRBJ1-2
ASSPGGGATGELF,.,TRBV25-1,TRBJ2-2
ASSDSQARQH,.,TRBV7-2,TRBJ1-5
ASSQANRRGSSYEQY,few,TRBV3-1/TRBV3-2,TRBJ2-7
ASSATRQGISPLH,few,TRBV4-2,TRBJ1-6
ASSLPMGGTSGRNTIY,.,TRBV5-4,TRBJ1-3
ASSLAPFYNEQF,.,TRBV5-1,TRBJ2-1
ASLRDRGANTGELF,.,TRBV19,TRBJ2-2